This T cell receptor (beta chain) is drawn from a study of cytomegalovirus exposure and HLA in healthy donors (dated by TCRdb to the late 2010s). For the wider study: According to a later analysis, one platform produced both the 100 to 150 validation repertoires and the approximately 660 repertoires of the first cohort. The study aimed to test whether signatures of past pathogen exposure could be identified by cataloging public T cell receptors. High-throughput TCR immunosequencing, statistical association of individual TCRs with disease status, and machine learning were combined to predict cytomegalovirus infection status. A separate validation cohort of over 95 different subjects was used in addition to the 666-subject first cohort. General conclusions and limits of the study: A later analysis found that TCRs clustered in the first cohort also tended to co-occur in the 110 or so validation repertoires, with more than 90% of cluster scores above 0. The authors suggested that the approach could potentially be generalized to other disease states and immunological phenotypes. A total of fewer than 200 TCR beta chains were listed by the study as associated with cytomegalovirus. A later analysis had no HLA typing for the validation cohort, so co-occurrence there was scored across all 110 or so repertoires. In vitro tests confirmed that a few of the cytomegalovirus-associated TCR beta chains recognize cytomegalovirus antigens. While some public TCRs were present in many individuals, most TCR sequences turned up only very rarely across donors. In both the original and validation cohorts, the classifier was reported to diagnose cytomegalovirus status with high specificity and sensitivity.

The trim is 5 bases for V and 3 bases for J, with a gap of 19 bases between the germline ends. The germline V gene (reference sequence) specifies SEHNR as CDR1 and FQNEAQ as CDR2. From the cysteine up to the phenylalanine, the CDR3 has a length of 16 residues. Left in the record is the CDR3 DNA by itself, 48 bases read in frame from the first base. Of note for this clone: The antigen it binds to is not known. Per-base quality was not reported, and no clone a single base away is much larger than it.

Donors formed part of the validation cohort, which comprised some 120 subjects and was distinct from the first cohort of fewer than 750 subjects. Libraries were prepared through the immunoSEQ multiplex PCR assay. In the authors' own workflow: A statistical classification framework was built for diagnosing cytomegalovirus status from the catalog of TCR beta chain sequences. TCRdb re-hosts the immuneACCESS table, in-frame sequences only. Its copies lack some clones; in the studies checked, an unresolved V gene accounts for under half of them, and the cause for the rest is not known. That table supplies the V and J calls and clone size; D and trimming were determined from the DNA. The sample table lists 76,000 or so clones, roughly 94% of them with a count of one. The top ten clonotypes cover more than 3% of the sample.

Sequencing was done on a sample of PBMCs. The chain employs TRBV7-9 and TRBJ2-5; a confident D gene designation cannot be given. This sequence was found in a woman aged 18-35 years in good health and CMV-seropositive. The CDR3 protein: CASSPPNRVDEETQYF. In nucleotides, the sequence is TGTGCCAGCAGCCCACCCAACCGGGTCGACGAAGAGACCCAGTACTTC.